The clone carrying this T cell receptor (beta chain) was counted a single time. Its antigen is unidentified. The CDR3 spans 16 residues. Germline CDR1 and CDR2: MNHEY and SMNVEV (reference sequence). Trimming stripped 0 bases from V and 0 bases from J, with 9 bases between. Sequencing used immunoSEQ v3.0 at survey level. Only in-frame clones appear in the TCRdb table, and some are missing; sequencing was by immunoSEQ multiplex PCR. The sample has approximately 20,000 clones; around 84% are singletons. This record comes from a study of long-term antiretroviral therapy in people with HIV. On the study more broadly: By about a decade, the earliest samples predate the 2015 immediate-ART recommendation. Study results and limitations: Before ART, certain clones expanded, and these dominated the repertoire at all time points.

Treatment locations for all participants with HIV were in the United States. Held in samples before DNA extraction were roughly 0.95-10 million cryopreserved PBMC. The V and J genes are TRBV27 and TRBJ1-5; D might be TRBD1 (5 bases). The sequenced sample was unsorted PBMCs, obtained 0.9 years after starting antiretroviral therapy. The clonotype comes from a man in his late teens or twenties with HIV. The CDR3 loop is CASSLSGAYSNQPQHF. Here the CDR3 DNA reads TGTGCCAGCAGTTTATCTGGGGCTTATAGCAATCAGCCCCAGCATTTT.